The clone carrying this TCR beta chain was detected only a few times. The data are from a study of radiation and T cells in renal cell carcinoma. Noted treatment: treatment-naive control, cytoreductive nephrectomy. Generated by immunoSEQ multiplex PCR, the TCRdb table keeps only in-frame clones and is missing some. The table lists about 18,000 clones, about three fifths of them singletons, with roughly a third in the top ten. The sample was tumor tissue, taken from a patient whose treatment was nephrectomy without radiotherapy. The sequence came from a man between 50 and 59 years old with renal cell carcinoma.

The CDR3 DNA is TGTGCCAGCAGCCCCGGGGTTGCAACTAATGAAAAACTGTTTTTT. Translation gives CASSPGVATNEKLFF. V usage is TRBV7-3 and J usage is TRBJ1-4; no reliable D call. CDR1 and CDR2 (germline): SGHTA, FQGTGA. V lost 5 bases and J lost 0, with 10 bases in between. The CDR3 spans 15 residues.